This TCR beta chain stems from a study of blood T cell repertoires in COVID-19. Study as a whole: The United States, Italy and Spain supplied acute and convalescent COVID-19 samples. Sources were T cells, B-cell-depleted T cells, or PBMCs; the material itself was cDNA or gDNA.

Per the study methods: Estimates of nucleated cell counts were drawn from the amplification of reference gene primers. Clones were sequenced by immunoSEQ multiplex PCR, and TCRdb holds only the in-frame ones, with some missing. From that table come the V and J calls and clone size; the DNA was used to work out D and trimming. This sample yields 35,000 to 45,000 clones, of which approximately 90% are seen a single time; approximately 20% belongs to the top ten. CDR1 and CDR2 (germline): MNHEY, SMNVEV (reference sequence). The CDR3 covers 16 residues. The junction had 16 bases not matched to a gene; V was cut back by 7 bases and J by 4 bases.

Input material: peripheral blood. This TCR was recovered from a man aged 70 or older with acute or convalescent COVID-19. The J gene is TRBJ2-7, the V gene TRBV27; 7 nucleotides agree with TRBD2. The CDR3 is CASTLGTGGGTYEQYF. CDR3 DNA sequence: TGTGCCAGCACCCTAGGGACGGGGGGAGGAACGTACGAGCAGTACTTC.